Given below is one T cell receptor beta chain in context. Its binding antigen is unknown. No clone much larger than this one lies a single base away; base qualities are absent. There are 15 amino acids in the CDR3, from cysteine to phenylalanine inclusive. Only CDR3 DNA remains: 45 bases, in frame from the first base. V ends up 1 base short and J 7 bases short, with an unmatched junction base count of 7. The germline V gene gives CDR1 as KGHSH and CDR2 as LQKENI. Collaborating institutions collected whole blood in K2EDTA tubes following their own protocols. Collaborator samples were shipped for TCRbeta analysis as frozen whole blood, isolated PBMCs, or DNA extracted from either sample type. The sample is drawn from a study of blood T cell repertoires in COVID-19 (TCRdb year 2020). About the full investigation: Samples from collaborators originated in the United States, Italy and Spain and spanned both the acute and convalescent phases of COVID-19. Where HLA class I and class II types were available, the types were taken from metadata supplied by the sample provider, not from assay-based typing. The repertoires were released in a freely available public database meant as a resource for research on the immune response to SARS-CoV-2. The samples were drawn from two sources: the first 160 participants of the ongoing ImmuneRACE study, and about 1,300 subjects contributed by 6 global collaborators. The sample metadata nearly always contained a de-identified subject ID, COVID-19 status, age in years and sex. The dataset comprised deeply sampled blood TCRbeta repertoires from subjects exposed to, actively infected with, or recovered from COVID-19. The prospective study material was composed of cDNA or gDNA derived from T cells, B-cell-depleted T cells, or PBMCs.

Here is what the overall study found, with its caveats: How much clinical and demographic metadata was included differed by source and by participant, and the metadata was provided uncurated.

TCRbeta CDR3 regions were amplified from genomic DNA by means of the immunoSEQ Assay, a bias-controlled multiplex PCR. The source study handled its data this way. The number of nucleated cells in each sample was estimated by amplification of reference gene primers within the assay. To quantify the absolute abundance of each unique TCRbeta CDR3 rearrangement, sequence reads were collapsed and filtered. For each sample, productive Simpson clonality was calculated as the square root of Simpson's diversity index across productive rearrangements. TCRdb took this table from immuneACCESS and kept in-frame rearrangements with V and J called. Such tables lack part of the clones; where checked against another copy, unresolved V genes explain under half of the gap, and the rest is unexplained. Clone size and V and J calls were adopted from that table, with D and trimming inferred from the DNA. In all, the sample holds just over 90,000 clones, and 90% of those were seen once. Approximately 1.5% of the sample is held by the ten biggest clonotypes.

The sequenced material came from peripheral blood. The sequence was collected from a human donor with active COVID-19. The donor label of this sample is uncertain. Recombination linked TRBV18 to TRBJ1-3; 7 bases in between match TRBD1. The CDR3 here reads CASSPLGTGENTIYF. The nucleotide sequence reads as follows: TGTGCCAGCTCACCACTAGGAACAGGGGAGAACACCATATATTTT.